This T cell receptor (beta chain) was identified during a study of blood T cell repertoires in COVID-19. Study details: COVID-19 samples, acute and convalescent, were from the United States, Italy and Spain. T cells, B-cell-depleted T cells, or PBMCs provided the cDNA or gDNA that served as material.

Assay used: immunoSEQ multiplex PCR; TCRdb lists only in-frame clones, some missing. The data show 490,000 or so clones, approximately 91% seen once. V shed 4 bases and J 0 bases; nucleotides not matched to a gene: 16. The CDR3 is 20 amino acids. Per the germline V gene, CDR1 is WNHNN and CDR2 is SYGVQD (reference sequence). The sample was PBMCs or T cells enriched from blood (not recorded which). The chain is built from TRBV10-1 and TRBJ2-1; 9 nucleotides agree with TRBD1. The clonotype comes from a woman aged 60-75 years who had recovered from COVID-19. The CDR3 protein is CASSVGTGRELFSSYNEQFF. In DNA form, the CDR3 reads TGCGCCAGCAGTGTGGGGACAGGGCGCGAACTATTTAGCTCCTACAATGAGCAGTTCTTC.